This TCR beta chain was sequenced during a study of blood T cell repertoires in COVID-19. Study in general: T cells, B-cell-depleted T cells, or PBMCs supplied cDNA or gDNA.

V was shortened by 5 bases and J by 1 base, with 10 bases between the two germline ends. The germline V gene has CDR1 SGDLS and CDR2 YYNGEE. The CDR3 contains 14 residues. Study processing details: Researchers report that nucleated cell counts were estimated from reference gene primer amplification. The method was immunoSEQ multiplex PCR; TCRdb's version includes in-frame clones alone and lacks a portion of them. The DNA was the basis for D and trimming; V, J and clone size are from that table. The sample shows under 200,000 clones, roughly 90% of them seen only once. Input material: peripheral blood. The sequence was obtained from a man between 18 and 35 years old with acute or convalescent COVID-19. J is TRBJ1-3 and V is TRBV9, with D perhaps matching TRBD1 (6 bases). CDR3 DNA: TGTGCCAGCAGTCCTCAGGGGTCTGGAAACACCATATATTTT. Its protein product is CASSPQGSGNTIYF.